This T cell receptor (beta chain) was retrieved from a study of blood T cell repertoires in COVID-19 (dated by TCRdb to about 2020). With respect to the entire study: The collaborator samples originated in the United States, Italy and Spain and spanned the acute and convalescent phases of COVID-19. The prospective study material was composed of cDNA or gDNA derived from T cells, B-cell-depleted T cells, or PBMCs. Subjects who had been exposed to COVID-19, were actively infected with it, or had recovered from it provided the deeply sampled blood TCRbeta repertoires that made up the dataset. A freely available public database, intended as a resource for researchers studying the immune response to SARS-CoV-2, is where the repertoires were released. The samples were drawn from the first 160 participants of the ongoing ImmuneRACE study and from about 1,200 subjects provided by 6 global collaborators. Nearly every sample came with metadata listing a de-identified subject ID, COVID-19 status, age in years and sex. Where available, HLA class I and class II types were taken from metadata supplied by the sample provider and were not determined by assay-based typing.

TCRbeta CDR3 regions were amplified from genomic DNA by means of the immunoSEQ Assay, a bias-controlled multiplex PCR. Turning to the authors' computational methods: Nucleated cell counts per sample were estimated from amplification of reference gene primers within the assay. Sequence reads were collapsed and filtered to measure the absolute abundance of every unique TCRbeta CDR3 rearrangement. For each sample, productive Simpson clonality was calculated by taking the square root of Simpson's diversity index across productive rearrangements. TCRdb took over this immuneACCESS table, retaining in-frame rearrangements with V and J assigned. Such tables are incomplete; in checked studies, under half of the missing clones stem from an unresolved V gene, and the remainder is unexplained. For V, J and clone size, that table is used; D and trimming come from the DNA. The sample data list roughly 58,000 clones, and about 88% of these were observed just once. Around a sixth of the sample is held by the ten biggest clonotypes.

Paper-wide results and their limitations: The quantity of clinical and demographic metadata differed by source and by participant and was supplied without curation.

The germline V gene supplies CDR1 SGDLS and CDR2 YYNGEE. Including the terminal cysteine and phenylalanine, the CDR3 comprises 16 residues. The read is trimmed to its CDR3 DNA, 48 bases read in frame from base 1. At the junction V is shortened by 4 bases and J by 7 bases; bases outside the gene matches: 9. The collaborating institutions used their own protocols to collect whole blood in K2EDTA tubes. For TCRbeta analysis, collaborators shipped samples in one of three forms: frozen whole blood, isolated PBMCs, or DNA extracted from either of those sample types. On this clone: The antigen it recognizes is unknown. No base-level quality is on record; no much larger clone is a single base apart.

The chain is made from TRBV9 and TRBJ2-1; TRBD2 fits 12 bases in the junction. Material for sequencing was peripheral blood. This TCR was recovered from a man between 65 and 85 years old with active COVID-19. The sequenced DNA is TGTGCCAGCAGCCCCTCAGGAACTAGCGGGGGGAATGAGCAGTTCTTC. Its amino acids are CASSPSGTSGGNEQFF.